The next 30 T cell receptor beta chains were all read from a single sample in a study of cytomegalovirus exposure and HLA in healthy donors. The PCR ran on 60 Vbeta and 13 Jbeta primers. The table came from immunoSEQ multiplex PCR; TCRdb's copy has only in-frame clones and leaves some out. The sample has 150,000 to 200,000 clones; the top ten hold roughly 2%. The sequenced sample consisted of PBMCs. These receptors were obtained from a man aged 25 to 40 in good health and CMV-seronegative.

This chain joins TRBV2 and TRBJ1-1; 8 bases fit TRBD1. The CDR3 is 13 amino acids. The V gene's germline CDR1 is SNHLY and CDR2 FYNNEI. V dropped 6 bases and J dropped 10; count of bases not matched to a gene: 10. The CDR3 region is CASREQGGGGAFF. CDR3 nucleotides: TGTGCCAGCAGAGAACAGGGGGGAGGAGGAGCTTTCTTT.

The V call is TRBV5-6, the J call TRBJ2-3; the match to TRBD2 covers 7 bases. Germline V CDR1 and CDR2: SGHDT, YYEEEE. Trimming removed 4 bases from V and 9 bases from J; junction bases left unmatched: 8. The CDR3 consists of 13 residues. DNA of the CDR3: TGTGCCAGCAGCCCCGGACTAGTCCCGACGCAGTATTTT. Amino acid sequence: CASSPGLVPTQYF.

The chain has TRBV6-5 and TRBJ2-3; TRBD1 aligns across 11 bases. The CDR3 loop spans 15 amino acids. Germline CDR1 MNHEY, CDR2 SVGAGI. V trimming: 6 bases; J trimming: 4 bases; junction bases outside the gene matches: 6. CDR3 residues: CASRRDRGFSDTQYF. CDR3 sequence (DNA): TGTGCCAGCAGGAGGGACAGGGGGTTTTCAGATACGCAGTATTTT.

The CDR3 bases are TGTGCCAGCAGGACAGGGTCAAGCACCGGGGAGCTGTTTTTT. The encoded protein is CASRTGSSTGELFF. This chain connects TRBV28 to TRBJ2-2, with 7 bases that match TRBD1. The CDR3 is 14 amino acids. Germline-derived CDR1 and CDR2 are MDHEN and SYDVKM. Trimming took 6 bases from V and 4 from J; bases not matched to a gene: 5. The full variable domain, completed using reference TRBV28 and TRBJ2-2, is DVKVTQSSRYLVKRTGEKVFLECVQDMDHENMFWYRQDPGLGLRLIYFSYDVKMKEKGDIPEGYSVSREKKERFSLILESASTNQTSMYLCASRTGSSTGELFFGEGSRLTVL.

The gene calls are TRBV27 and TRBJ1-2; a possible D gene is TRBD1 (5 bases). This CDR3 has 16 residues. CDR1 is MNHEY and CDR2 is SMNVEV in the germline V gene (reference sequence). V was pared by 1 base and J by 4 bases, with 16 bases between. The CDR3 DNA reads as TGTGCCAGCAGTTTATTGGCCAGGGAGGTTACCTATGGCTACACCTTC. The encoded protein is CASSLLAREVTYGYTF.

The rearrangement links TRBV14 to TRBJ2-2, with TRBD2 identical over 9 bases. From germline, CDR1 is SGHDN and CDR2 FVKESK. V gave up 4 bases and J gave up 1 base; unmatched junction bases: 16. The CDR3 covers 20 residues. The CDR3 here is CASSRTPGTAGGENTGELFF. As DNA, the CDR3 is TGTGCCAGCAGCCGCACCCCCGGGACAGCGGGGGGAGAGAACACCGGGGAGCTGTTTTTT. Combining the CDR3 with reference TRBV14 and TRBJ2-2 gives the whole variable domain EAGVTQFPSHSVIEKGQTVTLRCDPISGHDNLYWYRRVMGKEIKFLLHFVKESKQDESGMPNNRFLAERTGGTYSTLKVQPAELEDSGVYFCASSRTPGTAGGENTGELFFGEGSRLTVL.

The chain uses TRBV16 and TRBJ2-5; 8 bases align to TRBD1. The CDR3 runs 16 residues. J was trimmed by 3 bases and V by 2 bases; bases with no gene match: 8. Germline V gene lookup returns CDR1 KGHSY and CDR2 FQNENV. The CDR3 region has the DNA TGTGCCAGCAGCCAAGGTCGTGGACAGGGCGAAGAGACCCAGTACTTC. Translated: CASSQGRGQGEETQYF.

CDR3 nucleotide sequence: TGTGCCAGCAGTTTAAATCTAGGACAGGAGCATTTAAAGTACGAGCAGTACTTC. This encodes CASSLNLGQEHLKYEQYF. The rearrangement links TRBV28 to TRBJ2-7, with TRBD1 matching over 7 bases. V shed 2 bases and J 4 bases; nucleotides not matched to a gene: 17. CDR1 and CDR2 from the germline V gene are MDHEN and SYDVKM. This CDR3 region has 18 residues. The whole variable domain, remainder taken from reference TRBV28 and TRBJ2-7, is DVKVTQSSRYLVKRTGEKVFLECVQDMDHENMFWYRQDPGLGLRLIYFSYDVKMKEKGDIPEGYSVSREKKERFSLILESASTNQTSMYLCASSLNLGQEHLKYEQYFGPGTRLTVT.

CDR3 region: CASSPRAGGYEQYF. CDR3 bases: TGTGCCAGCAGCCCCAGGGCGGGGGGCTACGAGCAGTACTTC. This chain joins TRBV14 and TRBJ2-7; 8 nucleotides line up with TRBD2. V lost 4 bases and J lost 3; bases outside the gene matches: 5. The germline gives CDR1 SGHDN, CDR2 FVKESK. CDR3 length: 14 amino acids.

The rearrangement links TRBV7-9 to TRBJ2-1; 9 bases match TRBD2. Germline trimming cut 5 bases from V and 10 bases from J; bases unmatched to any gene: 15. Per the germline V gene, CDR1 is SEHNR and CDR2 is FQNEAQ (reference sequence). The CDR3 length is 16 residues. The DNA of the CDR3 is TGTGCCAGCAGCCCCGAGGGAGTAGCGGGAGAAGTGGAGCAGTTCTTC. Its translation is CASSPEGVAGEVEQFF.

The chain links TRBV5-4 to TRBJ2-3; D gene unclear. V shed 5 bases and J shed 1 base, with 8 bases lying between them. Germline CDR1 and CDR2: SGHNT and YYREEE (reference sequence). This CDR3 has 13 residues. CDR3 amino acids: CASSTPGTDTQYF. CDR3 nucleotide sequence: TGTGCCAGCAGTACTCCGGGCACAGATACGCAGTATTTT.

V gene TRBV18 combines with J gene TRBJ1-2; 12 positions match TRBD1. With V trimmed by 3 bases and J by 6 bases, 5 bases remained unmatched. The CDR3 is made up of 15 amino acids. The germline V gene encodes CDR1 KGHSH and CDR2 LQKENI. Here the CDR3 reads CASSPRDRGLDGYTF. The CDR3 DNA reads as TGTGCCAGCTCACCCCGGGACAGGGGGCTAGATGGCTACACCTTC.

This chain joins TRBV5-1 and TRBJ2-5, with 9 bases matching TRBD2. J was trimmed by 1 base and V by 3 bases; bases with no gene match: 4. Germline CDR1 SGHRS, CDR2 YFSETQ. The CDR3 has 15 residues. The CDR3 coding sequence is TGCGCCAGCAGCTCCCTAGCGGGACCCCAAGAGACCCAGTACTTC. The encoded protein is CASSSLAGPQETQYF.

The CDR3 region has the DNA TGTGCCTGGAGGCGACCCGGAGTCCCTGGAAACACCATATATTTT. It yields the protein CAWRRPGVPGNTIYF. The rearrangement links TRBV30 to TRBJ1-3; D remains ambiguous. Looked up from germline, CDR1 is GTSNPN and CDR2 is SVGIG (reference sequence). V was trimmed by 3 bases and J by 2 bases, leaving 14 bases between them. This CDR3 has 15 amino acids. Full variable domain (outside the CDR3, taken from reference TRBV30 and TRBJ1-3): SQTIHQWPATLVQPVGSPLSLECTVEGTSNPNLYWYRQAAGRGLQLLFYSVGIGQISSEVPQNLSASRPQDRQFILSSKKLLLSDSGFYLCAWRRPGVPGNTIYFGEGSWLTVV.

V gene TRBV4-1 combines with J gene TRBJ2-3, with a weak D call TRBD2 (6 bases). The CDR3 loop spans 13 amino acids. Germline V gene lookup returns CDR1 MGHRA and CDR2 YSYEKL. V gave up 1 base and J gave up 4 bases, with 6 bases separating them. This CDR3 is CASSQGDSDTQYF. As DNA, the CDR3 is TGCGCCAGCAGCCAAGGGGACTCAGATACGCAGTATTTT.

This chain joins TRBV5-6 and TRBJ1-3; D may be TRBD1 (5 bases). Germline assignment: CDR1 SGHDT and CDR2 YYEEEE. This CDR3 is built from 15 residues. V was cut by 4 bases and J by 1 base, with 12 bases left in between. In nucleotides, the CDR3 is TGTGCCAGCAGCCGAGACAGAGTTTCTGGAAACACCATATATTTT. Protein sequence: CASSRDRVSGNTIYF.

This chain connects TRBV28 to TRBJ2-7, with D perhaps matching TRBD1 (5 bases). This CDR3 has 15 amino acids. Germline CDR1 and CDR2: MDHEN and SYDVKM. V was cut by 5 bases and J by 2 bases, with 16 bases left in between. CDR3 DNA sequence: TGTGCCAGCAGTCCTGGGGCTCTAAAGACCTACGAGCAGTACTTC. Translated, it gives CASSPGALKTYEQYF.

The chain is built from TRBV14 and TRBJ2-2; maybe TRBD2 (6 bases). This CDR3 has 15 amino acids. Germline V gives CDR1 SGHDN, CDR2 FVKESK. Trimming pared 4 bases from V and 5 bases from J, leaving 14 bases between. CDR3 in amino acids: CASSPRRELTGELFF. The CDR3 coding sequence is TGTGCCAGCAGCCCCCGGAGGGAGTTGACCGGGGAGCTGTTTTTT.

This rearrangement joins TRBV6-4 to TRBJ1-1; 12 bases align to TRBD1. Germline values: CDR1 MRHNA, CDR2 SNTAGT. The CDR3 contains 13 residues. The ends lost 4 bases at V and 11 bases at J; junction bases unmatched: 5. DNA of the CDR3: TGTGCCAGCAGTGGGGGACAGGGGGCGAGGGCTTTCTTT. It encodes CASSGGQGARAFF.

The CDR3 sequence: CAISVESNQPQHF. The CDR3 coding sequence is TGTGCCATCAGTGTTGAGAGCAATCAGCCCCAGCATTTT. This chain links TRBV10-3 with TRBJ1-5; D unresolved. Germline values: CDR1 ENHRY, CDR2 SYGVKD. Trimming removed 4 bases at V and 1 base at J, with 5 bases between. The CDR3 is 13 amino acids.

The V gene is TRBV2, the J gene TRBJ2-5, with 7 nucleotides matching TRBD1. Trimming at V came to 5 bases and at J to 5 bases, leaving 5 bases not matched to a gene. Germline CDR1 SNHLY, CDR2 FYNNEI. The CDR3 spans 13 residues. CDR3 sequence: CASSTGVGETQYF. The CDR3 nucleotides are TGTGCCAGCAGTACAGGGGTAGGGGAGACCCAGTACTTC.

The chain combines TRBV29-1 with TRBJ1-5, with 7 bases lining up with TRBD1. CDR3 length: 13 amino acids. Trimming removed 4 bases from V and 5 bases from J; junction bases left unmatched: 5. CDR1 SQVTM and CDR2 ANQGSEA come from the germline V gene. The chain's CDR3 is CSVAGGTDQPQHF. For the CDR3, the DNA is TGCAGCGTTGCCGGAGGGACAGATCAGCCCCAGCATTTT.

V gene TRBV2 combines with J gene TRBJ2-1; 14 bases are a match to TRBD2. CDR3 size: 14 residues. The V segment lost 5 bases and the J segment 15 bases; nucleotides outside the gene matches: 9. CDR1 is SNHLY and CDR2 is FYNNEI in the germline V gene. CDR3 nucleotide sequence: TGTGCCAGCAGTCCGGGACTAGCGGGAGAAGGCCGGTTCTTC. Amino acids: CASSPGLAGEGRFF.

The chain uses TRBV29-1 and TRBJ1-1; D is ambiguous. Trimming took 3 bases from V and 3 from J, leaving 17 bases between them. The CDR3 loop spans 15 amino acids. Germline CDR1 and CDR2: SQVTM and ANQGSEA. The CDR3, as DNA: TGCAGCGTTGATTTCGGCTACTCAGCGGACACTGAAGCTTTCTTT. It is translated as CSVDFGYSADTEAFF.

The chain combines TRBV25-1 with TRBJ2-3; possibly TRBD1 for D (5 bases). Trimming shortened V by 4 bases and J by 0 bases, and 14 bases separated the two germline ends. Germline loops: CDR1 MGHDK, CDR2 SYGVNS. The CDR3 contains 16 residues. The CDR3 region is CASSVQGSPSTDTQYF. CDR3 nucleotides: TGTGCCAGCAGTGTGCAGGGATCTCCTAGCACAGATACGCAGTATTTT.

This sequence joins TRBV10-3 and TRBJ2-7, with 7 bases lining up with TRBD1. With V trimmed by 5 bases and J by 3 bases, 13 bases remained unmatched. This CDR3 is built from 16 residues. Germline CDR1 reads ENHRY; CDR2 reads SYGVKD. CDR3 region: CAISYTRRTGYYEQYF. In DNA, the CDR3 is TGTGCCATCAGTTACACACGCAGGACAGGCTACTACGAGCAGTACTTC.

The rearrangement joins TRBV6-1 to TRBJ2-3; no clear D. CDR1 is MNHNS and CDR2 is SASEGT in the germline V gene. The CDR3 is 15 residues long. The V gene lost 10 bases and the J gene lost 7 bases, with 24 bases spanning the gap. As DNA, the CDR3 is TGTGCCACCACGCCCGTGGCAGGTTATTACAATACGCAGTATTTT. It codes for CATTPVAGYYNTQYF.

The chain joins TRBV7-2 to TRBJ2-3, with D possibly being TRBD2 (6 bases). Germline V CDR1 and CDR2: SGHTA, FQGNSA. Trimming removed 3 bases from V and 1 base from J, with 14 bases in between. The CDR3 is made up of 16 amino acids. The CDR3 nucleotides are TGTGCCAGCAGCTTGGGCGGGAACCCTGGCACAGATACGCAGTATTTT. Amino acid sequence: CASSLGGNPGTDTQYF.

CDR3 residues: CASSLIGDKRDEQYF. Here the CDR3 DNA reads TGCGCCAGCAGCTTGATCGGAGATAAACGGGACGAGCAGTACTTC. The chain joins TRBV5-1 to TRBJ2-7; no reliable D call. Trimming pared 1 base from V and 5 bases from J, leaving 16 bases between. The germline V gene has CDR1 SGHRS and CDR2 YFSETQ. The CDR3 contains 15 residues. Full variable domain (rest looked up from reference TRBV5-1 and TRBJ2-7): KAGVTQTPRYLIKTRGQQVTLSCSPISGHRSVSWYQQTPGQGLQFLFEYFSETQRNKGNFPGRFSGRQFSNSRSEMNVSTLELGDSALYLCASSLIGDKRDEQYFGPGTRLTVT.

The V gene is TRBV4-1, the J gene TRBJ2-3; D remains ambiguous. Looked up from germline, CDR1 is MGHRA and CDR2 is YSYEKL. This CDR3 is 16 amino acids long. Trimming left V 1 base short and J 0 bases short, with 11 bases between. The CDR3 DNA sequence: TGCGCCAGCAGCCAAGGGCACAGTCTTAGCACAGATACGCAGTATTTT. It codes for CASSQGHSLSTDTQYF.